The T cell receptor beta chain under discussion was sequenced for a study of blood T cells in healthy people across ages. Study conclusions and caveats: No one knew whether donors had CMV, which possibly confounded expanded clonotype changes.

Through a sample-barcoded 5' primer and a J-beta primer mix, a second PCR was run for roughly 7 to 11 cycles. A tag from a template-switch adaptor with 12 random nucleotides marked each cDNA molecule. TCRdb re-called the 5' RACE reads with MiXCR, one entry per CDR3 protein. This table has 270,000 or so distinct CDR3 sequences, less than 30% appearing once. This clonotype has a handful of counts. Its antigen is not known. Germline V lookup: CDR1 MGHDK, CDR2 SYGVNS. V was shortened by 5 bases and J by 6 bases, with 14 bases between the two germline ends. The CDR3 extends over 14 amino acids. Input material: blood. The chain joins TRBV25-1 to TRBJ1-5; unclear D gene. This TCR came from a woman in her sixties or seventies in good health. The CDR3 loop is CASSHLGLGQPQHF. As DNA, the CDR3 is TGTGCCAGCAGTCACCTGGGGTTGGGTCAGCCCCAGCATTTT.